These 7 T cell receptor beta chains were all obtained from the same sample, sequenced in a study of cytomegalovirus exposure and HLA in healthy donors. Assay: immunoSEQ multiplex PCR; the TCRdb copy retains only in-frame clones and omits some. The table shows about 110,000 clones, with under 97% occurring only once. The sequencing input was PBMCs. These TCRs come from a woman aged 18-29 years in good health and CMV-seronegative.

This clone was observed a few times. This sequence joins TRBV6-4 and TRBJ2-7; D unresolved. Trimming removed 2 bases at V and 5 bases at J, with 16 bases between. The germline V gene has CDR1 MRHNA and CDR2 SNTAGT. The CDR3 extends over 15 amino acids. The CDR3 reads CASSDPRREGDEQYF. For the CDR3, the DNA is TGTGCCAGCAGTGACCCGCGGCGCGAAGGAGACGAGCAGTACTTC.

This sequence joins TRBV11-3 and TRBJ2-1; TRBD2 agrees at 8 bases. Losses at the gene ends were 5 bases for V and 1 base for J; bases not matched to a gene: 4. Germline lookup yields CDR1 SGHNT and CDR2 YENEEA. CDR3 length: 15 residues. The CDR3 region is CASSESGGSYNEQFF. In nucleotides, the CDR3 is TGTGCCAGCAGCGAGAGCGGGGGATCCTACAATGAGCAGTTCTTC.

The chain carries TRBV30 and TRBJ1-2; possibly TRBD1 for D (5 bases). Trimming removed 8 bases from V and 6 bases from J, with 16 bases in between. This CDR3 contains 12 residues. Germline V gene data show CDR1 as GTSNPN and CDR2 as SVGIG (reference sequence). CDR3 region: CARLDGGDGYTF. DNA of the CDR3: TGTGCCAGACTGGATGGGGGGGATGGCTACACCTTC. Variable domain in full (rest from reference TRBV30 and TRBJ1-2): SQTIHQWPATLVQPVGSPLSLECTVEGTSNPNLYWYRQAAGRGLQLLFYSVGIGQISSEVPQNLSASRPQDRQFILSSKKLLLSDSGFYLCARLDGGDGYTFGSGTRLTVV.

The chain uses TRBV5-6 and TRBJ1-6; TRBD1 agrees at 7 bases. The CDR3 runs 16 residues. CDR1 and CDR2 from the germline V gene are SGHDT and YYEEEE. The V and J ends lost 5 bases and 2 bases, in that order; junction bases with no gene match: 7. The CDR3 DNA reads as TGTGCCAGCAGGAAGGGGGCAGGGACCTATAATTCACCCCTCCACTTT. It codes for CASRKGAGTYNSPLHF.

V usage is TRBV5-1 and J usage is TRBJ1-5, with unresolved D. CDR3 size: 15 residues. Looked up from germline, CDR1 is SGHRS and CDR2 is YFSETQ. V was trimmed by 0 bases and J by 7 bases, leaving 14 bases between them. DNA for the CDR3: TGCGCCAGCAGCTTGGGCGGAGGGAGGGAACAGCCCCAGCATTTT. It encodes CASSLGGGREQPQHF.

The rearrangement joins TRBV2 to TRBJ2-7; the D gene is possibly TRBD2 (6 bases). Germline CDR1 reads SNHLY; CDR2 reads FYNNEI. There are 14 residues in the CDR3. V lost 4 bases and J 2 bases, leaving 12 bases between the germline ends. The CDR3 is CASSGFAGPYEQYF. In DNA, the CDR3 is TGTGCCAGCAGTGGTTTCGCGGGACCCTACGAGCAGTACTTC.

The chain combines TRBV6-6 with TRBJ1-2; D may be TRBD1 (6 bases). Germline V gene sequence: CDR1 MNHNY, CDR2 SVGAGI (reference sequence). The V and J ends lost 4 bases and 7 bases respectively, with 16 bases between them. The CDR3 loop spans 14 amino acids. CDR3 coding DNA: TGTGCCAGCAGTTTGTCGGGACAAGGGCGTGGCTACACCTTC. It translates to CASSLSGQGRGYTF.